These 27 T cell receptor beta chains came from one sample sequenced in a study of graft-versus-host responses after intestinal transplantation. Profiled with immunoSEQ multiplex PCR; TCRdb holds only in-frame clones, not every one. The sample has tens of thousands of clones, under 90% seen once. No antigens are known for them. Material: unstimulated CD4+ T cells sorted from spleen or lymph node cells, obtained before intestinal transplant. Every receptor here comes from a human donor who received an intestinal transplant.

About this clone itself: One end of the junction varies from germline; a read error may be responsible. This chain connects TRBV5-1 to TRBJ2-5; possibly TRBD1 for D (5 bases). This CDR3 has 11 amino acids. Germline CDR1 reads SGHRS; CDR2 reads YFSETQ. CDR3 in amino acids: CASSLTGPNHF. CDR3 nucleotides: TGCGCCAGCAGCTTGACAGGTCCTAATCACTTC.

DNA of the CDR3: TGCGCCAGCAGCTTGGCGAGTGGTGTTGGGGGGGGGCGATTCTTC. Its protein product is CASSLASGVGGGRFF. The V call is TRBV5-1, the J call TRBJ2-1, with D possibly TRBD2 on 7 matching bases. The CDR3 is 15 residues long. Germline CDR1 reads SGHRS; CDR2 reads YFSETQ. V was clipped by 0 bases and J by 16 bases, with 23 bases between them.

This clone has only a few counts. The chain has TRBV4-2 and TRBJ2-2; TRBD2 is a possible D gene (5 bases). The CDR3 loop spans 14 amino acids. CDR1 LGHNA and CDR2 YNFKEQ come from the germline V gene. V was pared by 7 bases and J by 0 bases, with 9 bases between. Here the CDR3 DNA reads TGTGCCAGCAACCTAGCCCCGAACACCGGGGAGCTGTTTTTT. Translated: CASNLAPNTGELFF.

V usage is TRBV10-3 and J usage is TRBJ1-2; 7 nucleotides align to TRBD1. CDR1 ENHRY and CDR2 SYGVKD come from the germline V gene. CDR3 length: 16 residues. J lost 7 bases, V lost 4 bases, and 15 bases had no gene match. The CDR3 DNA is TGTGCCATCAGTGTGCCAGAATTACAGGGGTTGCGTGGCTACACCTTC. Translated, it gives CAISVPELQGLRGYTF.

For the CDR3, the DNA is TGTGCCAGCAGCCTAGACCTTGGGCACAATGAGCAGTTCTTC. Translating gives CASSLDLGHNEQFF. This chain uses TRBV7-9 with TRBJ2-1, with D hard to call. The CDR3 covers 14 residues. Germline V gene lookup returns CDR1 SEHNR and CDR2 FQNEAQ (reference sequence). Trimming pared 5 bases from V and 5 bases from J, leaving 13 bases between.

The chain is built from TRBV6-1 and TRBJ2-1; TRBD2 aligns across 7 bases. The ends lost 6 bases at V and 0 bases at J; junction bases unmatched: 8. The CDR3 runs 16 residues. Per the germline V gene, CDR1 is MNHNS and CDR2 is SASEGT. The DNA for the CDR3 is TGTGCCAGCAGGGAAAGCGGGGCGAGCTCCTACAATGAGCAGTTCTTC. Translated: CASRESGASSYNEQFF.

The chain joins TRBV2 to TRBJ2-2; 8 bases align to TRBD2. The CDR3 length is 15 residues. Germline trimming cut 6 bases from V and 1 base from J; bases unmatched to any gene: 4. CDR1 is SNHLY, CDR2 FYNNEI, per germline. The CDR3: CASSLRGGNTGELFF. The CDR3 bases are TGTGCCAGCAGCCTCCGGGGGGGGAACACCGGGGAGCTGTTTTTT.

The chain couples TRBV7-3 to TRBJ1-1; D might be TRBD1 (6 bases). Per germline, CDR1 SGHTA and CDR2 FQGTGA. The germline V and J ends were trimmed by 5 bases and 1 base, with 14 bases remaining between them. CDR3 length: 15 residues. DNA of the CDR3: TGTGCCAGCAGCCGTGGGGGCACTGGGAACACTGAAGCTTTCTTT. It yields the protein CASSRGGTGNTEAFF. Full variable domain (rest looked up from reference TRBV7-3 and TRBJ1-1): GAGVSQTPSNKVTEKGKYVELRCDPISGHTALYWYRQSLGQGPEFLIYFQGTGAADDSGLPNDRFFAVRPEGSVSTLKIQRTERGDSAVYLCASSRGGTGNTEAFFGQGTRLTVV.

The chain combines TRBV10-1 with TRBJ2-3, with 12 bases matching TRBD2. V was pared by 5 bases and J by 0 bases, with 3 bases of the junction left unmatched. Germline CDR1 and CDR2: WNHNN and SYGVQD (reference sequence). The CDR3 has 16 residues. CDR3 protein: CASSTGLAGSTDTQYF. In DNA form, the CDR3 reads TGCGCCAGCAGTACCGGACTAGCGGGGAGCACAGATACGCAGTATTTT.

DNA for the CDR3: TGCGCCAGCAGGTCCGGGACAGGGACCGGGGAGCTGTTTTTT. Amino acid sequence: CASRSGTGTGELFF. The chain uses TRBV10-2 and TRBJ2-2; TRBD1 agrees at 9 bases. J gave up 5 bases and V 6 bases, and 4 bases lay outside the gene matches. The CDR3 totals 14 residues. Looked up from germline, CDR1 is WSHSY and CDR2 is SAAADI.

V and J are TRBV6-5 and TRBJ2-1, with TRBD2 matching over 8 bases. The CDR3 extends over 16 amino acids. The trim removed 4 bases at V and 8 bases at J, leaving 13 bases unmatched. Germline CDR1 is MNHEY and CDR2 is SVGAGI. The CDR3 DNA follows: TGTGCCAGCAGTTCAGCGGGACTAGGGACGTTATATGAGCAGTTCTTC. Translated: CASSSAGLGTLYEQFF.

V is TRBV9 and J is TRBJ1-2, with TRBD1 as a possible D gene (6 bases). CDR3 length: 15 amino acids. Looked up from germline, CDR1 is SGDLS and CDR2 is YYNGEE. Trimming shortened V by 3 bases and J by 4 bases, and 16 bases separated the two germline ends. The CDR3 bases are TGTGCCAGCAGCGCTCGGGAGGGGGGGGCCTATGGCTACACCTTC. It encodes CASSAREGGAYGYTF.

The V call is TRBV27, the J call TRBJ2-7; 10 bases match TRBD2. Germline trimming cut 5 bases from V and 2 bases from J; bases unmatched to any gene: 9. The CDR3 consists of 16 residues. Germline V gene data show CDR1 as MNHEY and CDR2 as SMNVEV (reference sequence). DNA for the CDR3: TGTGCCAGCAGTACCCTAGCGGGGGCCCTCCCCTACGAGCAGTACTTC. This encodes CASSTLAGALPYEQYF.

This clone was counted a single time. The gene calls are TRBV18 and TRBJ1-1; possibly TRBD1 for D (6 bases). The V and J ends lost 2 bases and 8 bases respectively, with 18 bases between them. Germline lookup yields CDR1 KGHSH and CDR2 LQKENI. The CDR3 has 15 amino acids. The CDR3 reads CASSPRGTTGTEAFF. The CDR3 nucleotides read TGTGCCAGCTCACCAAGGGGGACCACAGGGACCGAAGCTTTCTTT.

The rearrangement uses TRBV2 and TRBJ2-7; D may be TRBD2 (6 bases). Trimming removed 8 bases from V and 4 bases from J, with 15 bases in between. The CDR3 consists of 13 residues. The germline gives CDR1 SNHLY, CDR2 FYNNEI. The chain's CDR3 is CASSAGPRYEQYF. CDR3 DNA: TGTGCCAGCTCGGCGGGGCCTCGGTACGAGCAGTACTTC.

The CDR3 sequence: CASSSGGTNTEAFF. CDR3 DNA sequence: TGCGCCAGCAGCTCCGGAGGGACCAACACTGAAGCTTTCTTT. V and J are TRBV5-1 and TRBJ1-1; D might be TRBD1 (5 bases). There are 14 residues in the CDR3. Per the germline V gene, CDR1 is SGHRS and CDR2 is YFSETQ. Trimming removed 3 bases at V and 2 bases at J, with 11 bases between.

This chain uses TRBV15 with TRBJ1-5; 8 bases map to TRBD1. The J segment lost 7 bases and the V segment lost 0 bases, leaving 5 bases of the junction unmatched. This CDR3 region has 15 residues. CDR1 is LNHNV, CDR2 YYDKDF, per germline (reference sequence). The CDR3, as DNA: TGTGCCACCAGCAGAGATCAGGGGGCAGGGCAGCCCCAGCATTTT. It yields the protein CATSRDQGAGQPQHF.

This rearrangement joins TRBV6-1 to TRBJ1-2; D possibly corresponds to TRBD1 (6 bases). The germline V gene encodes CDR1 MNHNS and CDR2 SASEGT. CDR3 length: 13 residues. V shed 3 bases and J shed 7 bases, with 12 bases lying between them. CDR3 amino acids: CASSESQGRGYTF. As DNA, the CDR3 is TGTGCCAGCAGTGAGTCACAGGGACGTGGCTACACCTTC.

The chain joins TRBV10-3 to TRBJ1-3; D may be TRBD1 (5 bases). CDR3 length: 15 amino acids. Germline CDR1 is ENHRY and CDR2 is SYGVKD. Trimming shortened V by 3 bases and J by 0 bases, and 9 bases separated the two germline ends. The CDR3 spells CAISDQGISGNTIYF. CDR3 bases: TGTGCCATCAGTGACCAGGGAATCTCTGGAAACACCATATATTTT.

This rearrangement joins TRBV11-2 to TRBJ2-1, with a weak D call TRBD2 (5 bases). Germline lookup yields CDR1 SGHAT and CDR2 FQNNGV. This CDR3 contains 13 residues. V lost 0 bases, J lost 9 bases, and 9 bases lay in between. The DNA for the CDR3 is TGTGCCAGCAGCTTAGAGGTTGGGAGTGAGCAGTTCTTC. This encodes CASSLEVGSEQFF.

This chain links TRBV6-5 with TRBJ2-5; 10 bases are a match to TRBD2. The trim removed 5 bases at V and 5 bases at J, leaving 8 bases unmatched. Per the germline V gene, CDR1 is MNHEY and CDR2 is SVGAGI. The CDR3 spans 15 residues. For the CDR3, the DNA is TGTGCCAGCAGTCGGAGCGGGGGGGTGAGGGAGACCCAGTACTTC. Its translation is CASSRSGGVRETQYF.

The V gene is TRBV10-2, the J gene TRBJ2-1; TRBD2 might be the D (6 bases). CDR3 length: 13 residues. Germline CDR1 WSHSY, CDR2 SAAADI. Trimming removed 6 bases from V and 3 bases from J, with 9 bases in between. CDR3 in DNA: TGCGCCAGCAGGGGGGGACTCTACAATGAGCAGTTCTTC. Translation gives CASRGGLYNEQFF.

This clone has a single count. CDR3 nucleotides: TGCGCCAGCAGCCAAGAGTGGAGGGGTTCGGGCAATCAGCCCCAGCATTTT. Its translation: CASSQEWRGSGNQPQHF. V and J are TRBV4-1 and TRBJ1-5; weak D call: TRBD1 (5 bases). Germline V CDR1 and CDR2: MGHRA, YSYEKL. The V and J ends lost 0 bases and 2 bases respectively, with 14 bases between them. The CDR3 covers 17 residues.

This chain links TRBV15 with TRBJ1-1; D not resolved. V gave up 0 bases and J gave up 2 bases, with 13 bases separating them. The CDR3 spans 16 residues. Germline V CDR1 and CDR2: LNHNV, YYDKDF (reference sequence). The CDR3 DNA is TGTGCCACCAGCAGAGACGCGGGGAGGAGAAACACTGAAGCTTTCTTT. Protein sequence: CATSRDAGRRNTEAFF.

V gene TRBV10-3 combines with J gene TRBJ1-3, with 11 bases fitting TRBD1. Germline-derived CDR1 and CDR2 are ENHRY and SYGVKD. The J segment lost 4 bases and the V segment lost 6 bases, leaving 14 bases of the junction unmatched. The CDR3 consists of 18 residues. For the CDR3, the DNA is TGTGCCATCAGCAGTTCCCCCGGGACAGGGGGAGGAGGAAACACCATATATTTT. Residues: CAISSSPGTGGGGNTIYF.

V is TRBV2 and J is TRBJ2-1; tentatively, D is TRBD2 (6 bases). CDR1 is SNHLY, CDR2 FYNNEI, per germline. V lost 11 bases, J lost 4 bases, and 12 bases lay in between. CDR3 length equals 12 residues. The CDR3 nucleotides are TGTGCCCGCCAACGGGGGTACAATGAGCAGTTCTTC. This encodes CARQRGYNEQFF.

This chain uses TRBV13 with TRBJ2-7, with a tentative D call TRBD1 (6 bases). The germline gives CDR1 PRHDT, CDR2 FYEKMQ (reference sequence). The CDR3 contains 15 residues. V was trimmed by 3 bases and J by 2 bases, leaving 14 bases between them. CDR3: CASSFGKYRAYEQYF. For the CDR3, the DNA is TGTGCCAGCAGCTTTGGCAAATACAGGGCCTACGAGCAGTACTTC.